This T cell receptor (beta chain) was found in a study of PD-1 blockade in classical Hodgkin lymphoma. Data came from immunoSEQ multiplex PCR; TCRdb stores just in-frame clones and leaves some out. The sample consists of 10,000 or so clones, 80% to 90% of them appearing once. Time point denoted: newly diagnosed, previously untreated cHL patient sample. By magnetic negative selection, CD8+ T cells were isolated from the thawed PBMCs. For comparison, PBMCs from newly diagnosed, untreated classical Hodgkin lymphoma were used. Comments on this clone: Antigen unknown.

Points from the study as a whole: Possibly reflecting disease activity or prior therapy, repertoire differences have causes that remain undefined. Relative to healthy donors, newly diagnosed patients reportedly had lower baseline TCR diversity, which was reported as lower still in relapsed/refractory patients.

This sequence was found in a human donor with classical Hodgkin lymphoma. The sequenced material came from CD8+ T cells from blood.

CDR3 region: CASSSNPGLAGVRAYNEQFF. For the CDR3, the DNA is TGTGCCAGCAGTTCAAACCCGGGACTAGCGGGGGTAAGAGCCTACAATGAGCAGTTCTTC. The gene calls are TRBV27 and TRBJ2-1; 14 bases are shared with TRBD2. From germline, CDR1 is MNHEY and CDR2 SMNVEV (reference sequence). This CDR3 is 20 amino acids long. The trim removed 4 bases at V and 2 bases at J, leaving 13 bases unmatched.